This TCR beta chain was observed in a study of response to subunit inactivated influenza vaccine. Concerning this clonotype: Its target is not known.

Study-level points and caveats: The authors suggested that few new T cells are recruited per seasonal influenza vaccination.

One entry per CDR3 protein, called by TCRdb with MiXCR from the RT-PCR reads. This table has 500,000 or so distinct CDR3 sequences, approximately 16% appearing once. Germline V gene data show CDR1 as LGHDT and CDR2 as YNNKEL (reference sequence). The CDR3 length is 14 residues. V shed 5 bases and J shed 8 bases, with 17 bases lying between them. The chain has TRBV3-1 and TRBJ2-3; D might be TRBD2 (5 bases). This TCR was recovered from a man aged 50 to 75 who received an inactivated influenza vaccine. Sequencing used CD4+ T cells sorted from PBMCs, obtained about 23 months after vaccination. CDR3 sequence (DNA): TGTGCCAGCAGCAGTTCCCCCGGGGAGACTACGCAGTATTTT. Its protein product is CASSSSPGETTQYF.